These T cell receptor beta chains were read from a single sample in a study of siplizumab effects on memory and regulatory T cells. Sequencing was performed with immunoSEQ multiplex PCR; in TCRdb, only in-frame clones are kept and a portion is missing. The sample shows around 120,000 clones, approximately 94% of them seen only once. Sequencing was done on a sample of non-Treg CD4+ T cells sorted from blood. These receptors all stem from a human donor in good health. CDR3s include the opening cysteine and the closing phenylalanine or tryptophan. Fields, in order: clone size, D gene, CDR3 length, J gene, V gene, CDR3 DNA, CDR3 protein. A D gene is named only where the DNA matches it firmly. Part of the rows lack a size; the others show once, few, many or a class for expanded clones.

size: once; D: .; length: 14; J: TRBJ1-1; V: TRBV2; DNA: TGTGCCAGCAGAGTTCTCGCCTCACGAACTGAAGCTTTCTTT; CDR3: CASRVLASRTEAFF
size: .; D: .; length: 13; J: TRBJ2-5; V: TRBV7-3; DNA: TGTGCCAGCAGCCCCTGGGGGGCAGAGACCCAGTACTTC; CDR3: CASSPWGAETQYF
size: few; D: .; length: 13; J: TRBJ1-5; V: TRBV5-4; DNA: TGTGCCAGCAGCTACGACTCGGGTCAGCCCCAGCATTTT; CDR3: CASSYDSGQPQHF
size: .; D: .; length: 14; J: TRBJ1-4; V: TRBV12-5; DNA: TGTGCTAGTGGTTTTCGGACGCCTAATGAAAAACTGTTTTTT; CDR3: CASGFRTPNEKLFF
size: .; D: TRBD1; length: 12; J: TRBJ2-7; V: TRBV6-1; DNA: TGTGCCAGCAGTGGACAGGGTTTCGAGCAGTACTTC; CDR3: CASSGQGFEQYF
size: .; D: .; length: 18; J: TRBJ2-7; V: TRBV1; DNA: TGCACCAGCAGCCATTCCGGGACTAGGGATAAGGAGGGCTACGAGCAGTACTTC; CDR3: CTSSHSGTRDKEGYEQYF
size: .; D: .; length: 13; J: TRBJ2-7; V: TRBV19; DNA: TGTGCCAGTAGTATCCGGGACAAATACGAGCAGTACTTC; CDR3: CASSIRDKYEQYF
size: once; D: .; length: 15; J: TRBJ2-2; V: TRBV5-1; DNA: TGCGCCAGCAGCTTGTTGGGTTTCGACACCGGGGAGCTGTTTTTT; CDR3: CASSLLGFDTGELFF
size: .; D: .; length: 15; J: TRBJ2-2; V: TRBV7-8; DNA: TGTGCCAGCAGCTTACTGGGGGTTCACGCCGGGGAGCTGTTTTTT; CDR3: CASSLLGVHAGELFF
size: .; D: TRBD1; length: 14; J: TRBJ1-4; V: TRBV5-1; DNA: TGCGCCAGCAGCCTGGACAGGGAGGGGGAAAAACTGTTTTTT; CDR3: CASSLDREGEKLFF
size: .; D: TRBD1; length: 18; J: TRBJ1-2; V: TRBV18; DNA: TGTGCCAGCTCCCCCGGGACAGGGAGTTCTCGCGAAAACTATGGCTACACCTTC; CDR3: CASSPGTGSSRENYGYTF
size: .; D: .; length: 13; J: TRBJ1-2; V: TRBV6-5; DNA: TGTGCCAGCAGTTCCGGGCAGGGCTATGGCTACACCTTC; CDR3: CASSSGQGYGYTF
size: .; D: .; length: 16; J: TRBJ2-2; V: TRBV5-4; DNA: TGTGCCAGCAGCATCGGGACTCCTTCACTGACCGGGGAGCTGTTTTTT; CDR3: CASSIGTPSLTGELFF
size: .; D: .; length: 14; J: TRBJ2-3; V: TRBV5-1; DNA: TGCGCCAGCAGCTTGAACAGAGTAGAGGATACGCAGTATTTT; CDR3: CASSLNRVEDTQYF
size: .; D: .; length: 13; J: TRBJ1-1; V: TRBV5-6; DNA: TGTGCCAGCAGCTTGCAGTTGAACACTGAAGCTTTCTTT; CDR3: CASSLQLNTEAFF
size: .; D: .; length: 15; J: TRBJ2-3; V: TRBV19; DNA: TGTGCCAGTAGTACACAAAGCGGCTACACAGATACGCAGTATTTT; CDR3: CASSTQSGYTDTQYF
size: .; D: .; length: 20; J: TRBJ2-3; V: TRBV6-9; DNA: TGTGCCAACCTACCTCCCAATCGGGACCCACCCCCAGGACCCACAGATACGCAGTATTTT; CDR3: CANLPPNRDPPPGPTDTQYF
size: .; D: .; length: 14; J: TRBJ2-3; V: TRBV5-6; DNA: TGTGCCAGCGTAATCAGACCTAGCACAGATACGCAGTATTTT; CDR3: CASVIRPSTDTQYF
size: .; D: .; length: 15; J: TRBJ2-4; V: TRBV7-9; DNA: TGTGCCAGCAGCTTCCAAATTACCGGGCCTAACATTCAGTACTTC; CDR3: CASSFQITGPNIQYF
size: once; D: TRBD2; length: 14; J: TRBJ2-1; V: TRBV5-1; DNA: TGCGCCAGCAGACCTGGACTAGCGAAGGATGAGCAGTTCTTC; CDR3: CASRPGLAKDEQFF
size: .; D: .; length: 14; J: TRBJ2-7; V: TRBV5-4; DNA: TGTGCCAGCAGCCCCCCGGGTCTTCCCTACGAGCAGTACTTC; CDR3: CASSPPGLPYEQYF
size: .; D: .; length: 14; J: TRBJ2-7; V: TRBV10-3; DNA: TGTGCCATCAGAGGGGACGGGTCCGTGGGCGAGCAGTACTTC; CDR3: CAIRGDGSVGEQYF
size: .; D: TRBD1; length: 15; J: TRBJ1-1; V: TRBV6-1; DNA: TGTGCCAGCAGGGGAACAGGGGTTACGAACACTGAAGCTTTCTTT; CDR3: CASRGTGVTNTEAFF
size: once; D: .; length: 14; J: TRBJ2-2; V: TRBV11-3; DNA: TGTGCCAGCCGAAAGGGTTATAACACCGGGGAGCTGTTTTTT; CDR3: CASRKGYNTGELFF
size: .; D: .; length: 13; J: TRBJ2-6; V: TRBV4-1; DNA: TGCGCCAGCAGCCAGCCGGGGGCCAACGTCCTGACTTTC; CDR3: CASSQPGANVLTF
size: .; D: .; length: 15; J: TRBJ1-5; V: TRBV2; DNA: TGTGCCAGCAGTGAATCCTTTATGGGCAATCAGCCCCAGCATTTT; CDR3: CASSESFMGNQPQHF
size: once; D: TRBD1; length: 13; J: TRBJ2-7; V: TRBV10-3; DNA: TGTGCCATCAGTGGGACAGGGACGGGCGAGCAGTACTTC; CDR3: CAISGTGTGEQYF
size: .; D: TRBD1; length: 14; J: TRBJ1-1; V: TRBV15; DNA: TGTGCCACCAGCAGAGGGGACAGCTACACTGAAGCTTTCTTT; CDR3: CATSRGDSYTEAFF
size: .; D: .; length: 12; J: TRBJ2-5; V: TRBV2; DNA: TGTGCCAGCAATAGAGGAGAAGGGACCCAGTACTTC; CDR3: CASNRGEGTQYF
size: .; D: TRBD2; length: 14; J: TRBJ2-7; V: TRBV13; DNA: TGTGCCAGCAGCTTCCGACGGGGGGGCTACGAGCAGTACTTC; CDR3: CASSFRRGGYEQYF
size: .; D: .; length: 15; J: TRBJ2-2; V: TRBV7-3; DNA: TGTGCCAGCAGCTTAGGACTACTGAACACCGGGGAGCTGTTTTTT; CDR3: CASSLGLLNTGELFF
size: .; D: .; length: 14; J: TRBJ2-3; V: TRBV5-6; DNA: TGTGCCAGCAGCGGGGTGGGACTCACAGATACGCAGTATTTT; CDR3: CASSGVGLTDTQYF
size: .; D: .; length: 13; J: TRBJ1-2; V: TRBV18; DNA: TGTGCCAGCTCATCCCAAGGATACTATGGCTACACCTTC; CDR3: CASSSQGYYGYTF
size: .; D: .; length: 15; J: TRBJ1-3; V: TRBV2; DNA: TGTGCCAGCAGCGAACAGGGTTTCTCTGGAAACACCATATATTTT; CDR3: CASSEQGFSGNTIYF
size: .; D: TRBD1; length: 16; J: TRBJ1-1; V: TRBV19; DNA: TGTGCCAGTAGTTCCAGGTGGGACAGGGGAAACACTGAAGCTTTCTTT; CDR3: CASSSRWDRGNTEAFF
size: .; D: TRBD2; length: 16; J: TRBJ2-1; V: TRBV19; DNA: TGTGCCAGTAGTAAGGGAGGGACTAGCGGGGGGAATGAGCAGTTCTTC; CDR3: CASSKGGTSGGNEQFF
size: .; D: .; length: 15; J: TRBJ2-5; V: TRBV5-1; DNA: TGCGCCAGCAGCTTGAAGGCAAGGATGGAAGAGACCCAGTACTTC; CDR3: CASSLKARMEETQYF
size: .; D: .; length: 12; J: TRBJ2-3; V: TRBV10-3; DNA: TGTGCCATCAGGCACAGTTCAGATACGCAGTATTTT; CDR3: CAIRHSSDTQYF
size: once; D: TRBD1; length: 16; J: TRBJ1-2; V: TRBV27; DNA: TGTGCCAGCAGTTTATTAGGGGAGACAGGGAGCGGTGGCTACACCTTC; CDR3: CASSLLGETGSGGYTF
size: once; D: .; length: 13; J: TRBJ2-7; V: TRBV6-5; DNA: TGTGCCAGCAGTTACGGACACCTCAGGAAGGAGTACTTC; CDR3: CASSYGHLRKEYF
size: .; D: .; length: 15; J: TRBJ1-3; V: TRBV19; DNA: TGTGCCAGTAGTAGCCTGATTCTGGGGGGAAACACCATATATTTT; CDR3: CASSSLILGGNTIYF
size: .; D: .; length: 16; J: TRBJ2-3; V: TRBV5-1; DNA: TGCGCCAGCAGCTCGGGACTTTTTTATTCCACAGATACGCAGTATTTT; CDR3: CASSSGLFYSTDTQYF
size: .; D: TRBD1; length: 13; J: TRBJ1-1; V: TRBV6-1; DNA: TGTGCCAGCAGTGAACGGTGGGACAGGGAAGCTTTCTTT; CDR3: CASSERWDREAFF
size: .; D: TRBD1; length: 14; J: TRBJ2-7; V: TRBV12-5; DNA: TGTGCTAGTGGAGACGGACAGGGGGGATACGAGCAGTACTTC; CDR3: CASGDGQGGYEQYF
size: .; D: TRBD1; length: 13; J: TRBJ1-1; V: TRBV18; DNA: TGTGCCAGCTCAGGGACAGCTAACACTGAAGCTTTCTTT; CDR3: CASSGTANTEAFF
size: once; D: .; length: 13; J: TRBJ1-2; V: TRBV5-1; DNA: TGCGCCAGCAGCTTGTGGGGTAGCTATGGCTACACCTTC; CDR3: CASSLWGSYGYTF
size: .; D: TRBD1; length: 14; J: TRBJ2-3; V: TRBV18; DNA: TGTGCCAGCTCACCGGGACAGGGCACAGATACGCAGTATTTT; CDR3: CASSPGQGTDTQYF
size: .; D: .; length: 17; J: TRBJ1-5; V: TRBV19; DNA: TGTGCCAGTAGTATAAACCCCGAAGGGTTAAGCAATCAGCCCCAGCATTTT; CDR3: CASSINPEGLSNQPQHF
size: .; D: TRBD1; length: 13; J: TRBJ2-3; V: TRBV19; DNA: TGTGCCAGTACCGAGGGGGCAACAGATACGCAGTATTTT; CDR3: CASTEGATDTQYF
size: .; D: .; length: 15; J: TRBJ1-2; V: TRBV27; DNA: TGTGCCAGCAGTAATCGGTCACCGAGCCACAGAGGCTACACCTTC; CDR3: CASSNRSPSHRGYTF
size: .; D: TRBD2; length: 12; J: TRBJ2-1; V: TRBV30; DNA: TGTGCCTGGTCTAGCGGGAGTGGGGAGCAGTTCTTC; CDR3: CAWSSGSGEQFF
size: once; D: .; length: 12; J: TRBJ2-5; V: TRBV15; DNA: TGTGCCACCAGCAGAGTGGGGGAGACCCAGTACTTC; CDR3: CATSRVGETQYF
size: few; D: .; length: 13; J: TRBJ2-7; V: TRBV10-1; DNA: TGCGCCAGCAGTGCGGACCAGTCGCACGAGCAGTACTTC; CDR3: CASSADQSHEQYF
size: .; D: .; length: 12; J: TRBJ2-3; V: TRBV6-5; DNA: TGTGCCAGCAGTTCCCAGACAGATACGCAGTATTTT; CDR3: CASSSQTDTQYF
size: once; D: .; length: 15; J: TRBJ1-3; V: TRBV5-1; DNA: TGCGCCAGCACCCGACTGTGGGGAGAGGGAAACACCATATATTTT; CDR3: CASTRLWGEGNTIYF
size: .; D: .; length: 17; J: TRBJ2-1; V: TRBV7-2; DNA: TGTGCCAGCAGCCCTAACTGGTGGACAGCGAACTACAATGAGCAGTTCTTC; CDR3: CASSPNWWTANYNEQFF